Following are 3 T cell receptor beta chains from one sample sequenced in a study of cytomegalovirus exposure and HLA in healthy donors. Vbeta (60) and Jbeta (13) primers were used in the PCR. Clones were sequenced by immunoSEQ multiplex PCR, and TCRdb holds only the in-frame ones, with some missing. This table has about 210,000 clones, around 80% appearing once. What was sequenced was PBMCs. The receptors come from a boy aged 5-17 years in good health and CMV-seronegative.

This chain links TRBV11-2 with TRBJ1-5; TRBD1 matches 8 bases. Looked up from germline, CDR1 is SGHAT and CDR2 is FQNNGV. There are 15 residues in the CDR3. J was trimmed by 1 base and V by 2 bases; bases with no gene match: 1. The CDR3 DNA follows: TGTGCCAGCAGCTTATCAGGGGGCAGCAATCAGCCCCAGCATTTT. Its protein is CASSLSGGSNQPQHF.

The chain is built from TRBV10-3 and TRBJ2-7; possibly TRBD2 for D (6 bases). The CDR3 consists of 14 residues. Trimming took off 4 bases at V and 4 bases at J, with 14 bases between the two ends. Germline CDR1 and CDR2: ENHRY and SYGVKD. DNA for the CDR3: TGTGCCATCAGTGGGATTAGCGGCGCATACGAGCAGTACTTC. Amino acids: CAISGISGAYEQYF.

This clone was counted only a few times. The chain couples TRBV5-1 to TRBJ1-4; D uncertain. Germline lookup yields CDR1 SGHRS and CDR2 YFSETQ. V was cut by 0 bases and J by 0 bases, with 9 bases left in between. The CDR3 length is 16 residues. The CDR3 DNA is TGCGCCAGCAGCTTGGTAGCGGGAGCAACTAATGAAAAACTGTTTTTT. Translating gives CASSLVAGATNEKLFF.